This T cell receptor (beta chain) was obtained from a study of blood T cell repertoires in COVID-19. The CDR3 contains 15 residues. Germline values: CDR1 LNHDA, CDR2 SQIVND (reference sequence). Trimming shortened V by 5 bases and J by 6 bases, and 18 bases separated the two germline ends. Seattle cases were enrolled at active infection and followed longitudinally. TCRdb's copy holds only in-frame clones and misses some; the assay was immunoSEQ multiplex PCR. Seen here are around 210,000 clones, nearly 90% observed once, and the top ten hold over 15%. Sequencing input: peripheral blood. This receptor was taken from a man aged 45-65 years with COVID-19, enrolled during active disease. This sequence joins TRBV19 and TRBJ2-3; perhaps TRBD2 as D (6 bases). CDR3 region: CASSGGSAVHDTQYF. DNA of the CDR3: TGTGCCAGTAGTGGGGGGTCAGCGGTACATGATACGCAGTATTTT. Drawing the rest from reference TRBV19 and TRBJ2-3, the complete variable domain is DGGITQSPKYLFRKEGQNVTLSCEQNLNHDAMYWYRQDPGQGLRLIYYSQIVNDFQKGDIAEGYSVSREKKESFPLTVTSAQKNPTAFYLCASSGGSAVHDTQYFGPGTRLTVL.